This entry is about one TCR beta chain. The PCR ran on 60 Vbeta and 13 Jbeta primers. Sequencing used immunoSEQ multiplex PCR; TCRdb keeps in-frame clones, though not all of them. The repertoire has 150,000 to 200,000 clones, around 79% of them found once; the top ten carry 1.5% to 2%. This CDR3 region has 12 residues. Trimming took 7 bases from V and 2 from J, leaving 11 bases between them. Germline V CDR1 and CDR2: SQVTM, ANQGSEA. These data come from a study of cytomegalovirus exposure and HLA in healthy donors. This chain uses TRBV29-1 with TRBJ1-2, with no clear D. The sequence came from a woman in her 50s in good health and CMV-seronegative. The sample consisted of PBMCs. The CDR3 sequence: CSAEGLNYGYTF. The CDR3 nucleotides are TGCAGCGCCGAGGGTTTGAACTATGGCTACACCTTC.